This TCR beta chain emerged from a study of shared clonotypes between healthy human individuals (dated by TCRdb to 2020 to 2021). At the level of the whole study: The cohort comprised a couple of women and a few men aged 18 to 49 years. For each donor, CD4 naive and CD4 memory were each run on three plates, CD8 naive on two plates, and CD8 memory on one plate. To estimate repertoire size and how much clonotype sharing occurs between individuals, the study deeply sequenced the blood TCR repertoires of several healthy adults. To increase sequencing depth and limit assay-specific biases, different laboratories used diverse techniques to prepare libraries and sequence TCR repertoires. Each donor's leukapheresis produced roughly between roughly 0.85 and 9.5 billion PBMCs. The study at large found these results: Naive subsets generally had larger estimated clonotype richness than memory subsets did. Sampling was restricted to blood, and TCR repertoires in tissues likely differ from the TCR repertoires found in blood. Clonotypes shared by all four sorted-subset donors showed higher generation probabilities than non-shared clonotypes. Pairwise subsampling led to the expectation that sequencing depth would affect the degree of clonotype sharing among donors. The small number of donors limited the genetic and exposure-history diversity represented. Across a few donors, around 5% of naive CD4, more than 3% of naive CD8, approximately 2.5% of memory CD4, and approximately 0.4% of memory CD8 clonotypes were shared. Rarefaction of sorted-subset datasets indicated incomplete sequencing despite the large sequencing depth.

TCR CDR3 regions were amplified from genomic DNA by multiplex PCR using the deep immunoSEQ assay. Extracted genomic DNA from each cell subset was distributed evenly across all wells of several immunoSEQ 96-well plates, and each plate was treated as a replicate. For sorted subsets, about 210 ng of genomic DNA, equivalent to 25,000 to 35,000 T cell genomes, went into each replicate PCR. Purified libraries were quantified with a Qubit 3.0 fluorometer, sized on a Bioanalyzer 2100, and re-quantified with the KAPA Library Quantification kit. Every immunoSEQ 96-well plate was sequenced on a dedicated single-read 150-cycle Illumina NextSeq 550 flow cell. In the source study's methods: Because the immunoSEQ output held only junctional sequences and lacked quality scores, the filtering could not match the filtering applied to full-length reads. Sequences were annotated with PyIR, a Python wrapper for IgBLAST v1.9, and V/J genes and CDR3 were assigned using IMGT germline references. Any read was removed if the V/J assignment was weak (E-value above 1e-6), the CDR3 was missing, or the read contained stop codons, out-of-frame junctions, or ambiguous translated residues. V3J clonotypes were defined by identical inferred V gene, J gene, and CDR3 amino acid sequence. Percentage overlap between repertoires was calculated by dividing the number of shared unique clonotypes by the size of the smaller repertoire. RTK rarefaction, the Chao1 estimator, and Recon v2.1 estimates of unobserved clonotypes were used to assess repertoire richness. Generation probabilities were computed with OLGA for all TCRbeta clonotypes obtained by the gDNA method from four donors. This is the immuneACCESS table as TCRdb keeps it, with only in-frame sequences that have V and J called. A part of the clones is gone; compared with another copy, unresolved V genes explain less than half, and the rest is unexplained. The V and J calls and clone size were taken over from that table, and D and trimming were inferred from the DNA. This sample gives about 2 million clones in total; 90% to 95% of them show up just once. Jointly, the top ten make up 0.13% of the sample.

As to this clone: This receptor's antigen is unknown. Per-nucleotide qualities are absent, and no much larger clonotype sits a single base away.

From its cysteine to its phenylalanine, the CDR3 spans 17 amino acids. This entry keeps only the CDR3 DNA: 51 bases, framed from base 1. After removal of 7 bases from V and 0 bases from J, the junction retains 8 bases not matched to a gene. The germline V gene supplies CDR1 SGHRS and CDR2 YFSETQ. The donors were healthy, HIV-negative adults with no recently reported acute infections or vaccinations. Only Caucasian adults living in Nashville, Tennessee, USA were represented among the donors. CD4+ T cells were enriched by magnetic negative selection, after which naive cells were positively selected on CD45RA and the negative fraction was taken as the memory subset. After blood collection by leukapheresis, PBMCs were isolated using Ficoll-Histopaque density gradient centrifugation and then cryopreserved in the vapor phase of liquid nitrogen. Analytical flow cytometry was used to check the purity and quantity of every magnetically sorted T cell population. Genomic DNA was isolated from every sorted fraction and measured by UV absorbance on a Nanodrop 2000c.

The source is a young man in good health. The sequencing input was naive CD4+ T cells sorted from blood. Read against the paper, the sample's cell subset or site label means: CD45RA+ positively selected. The chain joins TRBV5-1 to TRBJ2-2, with TRBD2 identical over 11 junction bases. The CDR3 region: CASGQGTSGSNTGELFF. The sequenced DNA is TGCGCCAGCGGCCAAGGGACTAGCGGATCGAACACCGGGGAGCTGTTTTTT.